A selection of T cell receptor beta chains follows, all from one sample in a study of OX40 agonist ivuxolimab in advanced cancers. Some clones are missing from TCRdb's copy, which holds only in-frame ones; the method was immunoSEQ multiplex PCR. The repertoire holds about 25,000 clones, with about 86% as singletons. The material sequenced was CD4+ or CD8+ T cells sorted from blood, taken in a trial of the OX40 agonist ivuxolimab. The receptors were sampled from an adult with an advanced solid tumor such as melanoma, head and neck, liver or kidney cancer. Each CDR3 is given with its conserved first and last residue. D genes are given only for firm matches. Clone size, where shown, is once, few, many, or a class for clones that have expanded.

>TRBV7-7|-|TRBJ2-3|-
CASSLYSGHTQYF
TGTGCTAGCAGTCTTTACTCAGGTCATACGCAGTATTTT
>TRBV6-1|TRBD1|TRBJ1-1|-
CASATDRGNTEAFF
TGTGCCAGCGCGACAGACAGGGGGAACACTGAAGCTTTCTTT
>TRBV7-8|-|TRBJ1-6|once
CASSLSDSYNSPLHF
TGTGCCAGCAGCTTATCAGACTCCTATAATTCACCCCTCCACTTT
>TRBV10-3|-|TRBJ2-7|-
CAPRGDSGLYEQYF
TGTGCCCCCAGGGGGGATTCGGGACTCTACGAGCAGTACTTC
>TRBV10-3|TRBD2|TRBJ2-1|-
CAISTAGGRGNEQFF
TGTGCCATCAGTACAGCGGGGGGGCGTGGGAATGAGCAGTTCTTC
>TRBV27|-|TRBJ2-7|-
CASSLSGVHEQYF
TGTGCCAGCAGTTTATCGGGCGTCCACGAGCAGTACTTC
>TRBV2|-|TRBJ2-5|-
CASSSTRGDRQETQYF
TGTGCCAGCAGCTCAACACGCGGGGACAGACAAGAGACCCAGTACTTC
>TRBV15|-|TRBJ1-1|-
CATSKDPRGLVTEAFF
TGTGCCACCAGCAAAGACCCCAGGGGTTTGGTCACTGAAGCTTTCTTT
>TRBV27|-|TRBJ1-2|once
CASSLSGGQGYTF
TGTGCCAGCAGTTTATCCGGGGGGCAAGGCTACACCTTC
>TRBV9|-|TRBJ2-4|few
CASSVSGSAKNIQYF
TGTGCCAGCAGCGTGTCAGGCTCTGCCAAAAACATTCAGTACTTC
>TRBV6-1|-|TRBJ1-1|-
CASRMNTEAFF
TGTGCCAGCCGGATGAACACTGAAGCTTTCTTT
>TRBV27|-|TRBJ1-1|-
CASRLNTEAFF
TGTGCCAGCCGATTGAACACTGAAGCTTTCTTT
>TRBV4-3|-|TRBJ2-1|-
CASSLRASLRNEQFF
TGCGCCAGCAGCCTGCGGGCTAGCTTGAGGAATGAGCAGTTCTTC
>TRBV4-3|TRBD2|TRBJ2-1|-
CASSQELAVYAYNEQFF
TGCGCCAGCAGCCAAGAACTAGCGGTCTATGCCTACAATGAGCAGTTCTTC
>TRBV15|TRBD2|TRBJ2-7|medium-sized
CATRKVTSGRPNEQYF
TGTGCCACCAGAAAAGTGACTAGCGGGAGGCCTAACGAGCAGTACTTC
>TRBV7-6|-|TRBJ2-1|-
CASSLGQGGINEQFF
TGTGCCAGCAGCTTAGGTCAGGGAGGCATCAATGAGCAGTTCTTC
>TRBV30|TRBD1|TRBJ1-2|-
CAWSSTGGAGGYTF
TGTGCCTGGAGCTCAACAGGGGGCGCGGGAGGCTACACCTTC
>TRBV9|TRBD1|TRBJ1-4|-
CASSASGTGLEKLFF
TGTGCCAGCAGCGCTTCCGGGACAGGGTTGGAAAAACTGTTTTTT
>TRBV7-8|-|TRBJ1-5|-
CASSLDIQPQHF
TGTGCCAGCAGCTTAGATATACAGCCCCAGCATTTT
>TRBV9|TRBD1|TRBJ2-5|-
CASSYDGTGRKQYF
TGTGCCAGCAGCTATGACGGGACAGGCCGTAAACAGTACTTC
>TRBV7-2|-|TRBJ1-1|-
CASSSTDSMNTEAFF
TGTGCCAGCAGCTCGACGGACAGCATGAACACTGAAGCTTTCTTT
>TRBV20-1|-|TRBJ2-3|few
CSARDPDTQYF
TGCAGTGCTAGAGATCCAGATACGCAGTATTTT
>TRBV30|-|TRBJ2-7|-
CAWNLGVYEQYF
TGTGCCTGGAACCTAGGAGTTTACGAGCAGTACTTC
>TRBV11-2|TRBD2|TRBJ2-3|-
CASSSAGGKDTQYF
TGTGCCAGCAGCTCAGCGGGGGGGAAAGATACGCAGTATTTT
>TRBV6-5|-|TRBJ1-5|-
CASSYSGVVPNQPQHF
TGTGCCAGCAGTTACTCGGGGGTCGTCCCAAATCAGCCCCAGCATTTT
>TRBV4-1|-|TRBJ1-5|-
CASSQVPRETTSNQPQHF
TGCGCCAGCAGCCAAGTCCCCCGGGAGACCACTAGCAATCAGCCCCAGCATTTT
>TRBV27|-|TRBJ2-5|few
CASSRALQETQYF
TGTGCCAGCAGCCGAGCCCTCCAAGAGACCCAGTACTTC
>TRBV6-5|-|TRBJ1-5|-
CASSPGWNQPQHF
TGTGCCAGCAGCCCCGGTTGGAATCAGCCCCAGCATTTT
>TRBV28|-|TRBJ2-2|-
CATRRGELFF
TGTGCCACCCGAAGAGGGGAGCTGTTTTTT
>TRBV28|-|TRBJ1-1|-
CASSSDKAEAFF
TGTGCCAGCAGCTCGGACAAGGCTGAAGCTTTCTTT
>TRBV9|-|TRBJ1-2|once
CASSVYSLTQRGGDTNYGYTF
TGTGCCAGCAGCGTATATTCCCTCACGCAGAGAGGAGGGGACACGAACTATGGCTACACCTTC
>TRBV29-1|-|TRBJ2-2|-
CSVVITGELFF
TGCAGCGTAGTTATTACCGGGGAGCTGTTTTTT
>TRBV4-3|-|TRBJ2-2|-
CASSQDPPGGPNTGELFF
TGCGCCAGCAGCCAAGATCCCCCCGGGGGCCCGAACACCGGGGAGCTGTTTTTT
>TRBV7-9|-|TRBJ2-5|-
CASSFKAEQETQYF
TGTGCCAGCAGCTTTAAAGCGGAGCAAGAGACCCAGTACTTC
>TRBV4-3|TRBD2|TRBJ2-7|-
CASSQGGGGAYEQYF
TGCGCCAGCAGCCAAGGTGGTGGGGGGGCCTACGAGCAGTACTTC
>TRBV7-6|TRBD1|TRBJ2-1|-
CASSLAGQGAQTYNEQFF
TGTGCCAGCAGCTTAGCGGGACAGGGGGCGCAGACCTACAATGAGCAGTTCTTC
>TRBV6-1|-|TRBJ2-6|-
CASGQRLSGANVLTF
TGTGCCAGCGGACAGAGGTTATCTGGGGCCAACGTCCTGACTTTC
>TRBV14|-|TRBJ2-5|-
CASSQEYNYLQETQYF
TGTGCCAGCAGCCAAGAATACAACTACCTCCAAGAGACCCAGTACTTC
>TRBV5-4|-|TRBJ1-1|few
CASSRTRGLANEAFF
TGTGCCAGCAGCAGGACCCGGGGGCTGGCTAATGAAGCTTTCTTT
>TRBV27|-|TRBJ1-6|-
CASSRLRSPLHF
TGTGCCAGCAGTCGATTAAGATCACCCCTCCACTTT
>TRBV30|-|TRBJ1-2|-
CAWKQGNYGYTF
TGTGCCTGGAAGCAGGGGAACTATGGCTACACCTTC
>TRBV30|-|TRBJ1-4|-
CAWSGSRTAANEKLSF
TGTGCCTGGAGTGGTTCAAGGACTGCCGCGAATGAAAAACTGTCTTTT
>TRBV7-8|-|TRBJ1-1|-
CASSVYSKTEAFF
TGTGCCAGCAGCGTTTACAGCAAGACTGAAGCTTTCTTT
>TRBV29-1|TRBD2|TRBJ2-1|-
CSVAGTSGASYNEQFF
TGCAGCGTCGCTGGGACTAGCGGGGCCTCCTACAATGAGCAGTTCTTC
>TRBV2|-|TRBJ1-4|-
CASSLTAATNEKLFF
TGTGCCAGCAGTCTTACAGCGGCAACTAATGAAAAACTGTTTTTT
>TRBV9|-|TRBJ2-7|-
CASSVGSADTYEQYF
TGTGCCAGCAGCGTAGGGTCAGCTGATACCTACGAGCAGTACTTC
>TRBV29-1|TRBD2|TRBJ2-1|-
CSVEDSSGYNEQFF
TGCAGCGTTGAAGATTCTAGCGGCTACAATGAGCAGTTCTTC
>TRBV4-1|-|TRBJ1-6|-
CASSHLFGEEAYNSPLHF
TGCGCCAGCAGCCATCTGTTTGGGGAAGAAGCCTATAATTCACCCCTCCACTTT
>TRBV11-2|-|TRBJ1-1|-
CASSLDLGLIPEAFF
TGTGCCAGCAGCTTAGATTTGGGGTTAATCCCTGAAGCTTTCTTT
>TRBV27|TRBD1|TRBJ2-7|once
CASSPGTGGNEQYF
TGTGCCAGCAGTCCCGGGACAGGGGGTAACGAGCAGTACTTC
>TRBV7-9|TRBD2|TRBJ2-7|-
CASSLDQREVPTYEQYF
TGTGCCAGCAGCTTAGACCAGCGGGAGGTCCCTACCTACGAGCAGTACTTC